Listed here are 27 T cell receptor beta chains from one sample, sequenced in a study of blood T cell repertoires in COVID-19. Repertoires were generated with immunoSEQ multiplex PCR, while TCRdb's copy carries only in-frame clones and drops some. This table has about 270,000 clones, about 85% appearing once. The sequenced material came from PBMCs or T cells enriched from blood (not recorded which). The receptors derive from a woman aged 45 to 65 who had recovered from COVID-19.

This chain connects TRBV27 to TRBJ2-3; tentative D call: TRBD2 (6 bases). The CDR3 extends over 17 amino acids. Trimming stripped 4 bases from V and 0 bases from J, with 17 bases between. Looked up from germline, CDR1 is MNHEY and CDR2 is SMNVEV (reference sequence). CDR3 amino acids: CASSWTGDRFSTDTQYF. For the CDR3, the DNA is TGTGCCAGCAGTTGGACGGGAGATAGGTTCAGCACAGATACGCAGTATTTT.

The chain has TRBV5-1 and TRBJ2-1, with TRBD2 matching over 8 bases. The CDR3 has 19 amino acids. V shed 1 base, J shed 0 bases, and the junction held 12 bases outside the gene matches. Germline CDR1 is SGHRS and CDR2 is YFSETQ. CDR3 nucleotides: TGCGCCAGCAGCTTGTCCCCCGGGAGGGCCTCCAGCTCCTACAATGAGCAGTTCTTC. Its protein product is CASSLSPGRASSSYNEQFF.

This clone occurred once. The gene calls are TRBV20-1 and TRBJ2-5; weak D call: TRBD1 (6 bases). This CDR3 has 14 residues. Germline CDR1 reads DFQATT; CDR2 reads SNEGSKA (reference sequence). V gave up 3 bases and J gave up 5 bases, with 16 bases separating them. CDR3 loop: CSASIGGRGETQYF. The CDR3 DNA follows: TGCAGTGCTAGTATAGGGGGTAGGGGGGAGACCCAGTACTTC.

The sample holds one count of this clone. The chain combines TRBV27 with TRBJ2-3; D not certain. V was trimmed by 8 bases and J by 9 bases, leaving 18 bases between them. This CDR3 region has 13 residues. Germline CDR1 and CDR2: MNHEY and SMNVEV (reference sequence). Here the CDR3 DNA reads TGTGCCAGCTGCCTTGACCCCTCCAGGACGCAGTATTTT. Its translation: CASCLDPSRTQYF.

The chain combines TRBV7-3 with TRBJ1-2; D is unresolved. V gave up 5 bases and J gave up 2 bases, with 12 bases separating them. The CDR3 is 14 residues long. Per the germline V gene, CDR1 is SGHTA and CDR2 is FQGTGA. The CDR3 region has the DNA TGTGCCAGCAGCATTAACACGGGGAACTATGGCTACACCTTC. Translating it yields CASSINTGNYGYTF. Supplemented by reference TRBV7-3 and TRBJ1-2, the full variable domain reads GAGVSQTPSNKVTEKGKYVELRCDPISGHTALYWYRQSLGQGPEFLIYFQGTGAADDSGLPNDRFFAVRPEGSVSTLKIQRTERGDSAVYLCASSINTGNYGYTFGSGTRLTVV.

The chain combines TRBV27 with TRBJ1-4; D gene uncertain. V was pared by 5 bases and J by 7 bases, with 11 bases between. CDR3 size: 13 residues. Germline V gives CDR1 MNHEY, CDR2 SMNVEV (reference sequence). DNA for the CDR3: TGTGCCAGCAGTAGGGCTCGGGGTGAAAAACTGTTTTTT. Encoded protein: CASSRARGEKLFF.

The rearrangement joins TRBV28 to TRBJ1-4; D not resolved. This CDR3 is 16 amino acids long. Trimming removed 6 bases at V and 6 bases at J, with 20 bases between. Germline CDR1 and CDR2: MDHEN and SYDVKM. The CDR3 nucleotides are TGTGCCAGCAGACCACCCGGTGCGGTCAGAGATGAAAAACTGTTTTTT. It codes for CASRPPGAVRDEKLFF. Together with reference TRBV28 and TRBJ1-4, the CDR3 gives the full variable domain: DVKVTQSSRYLVKRTGEKVFLECVQDMDHENMFWYRQDPGLGLRLIYFSYDVKMKEKGDIPEGYSVSREKKERFSLILESASTNQTSMYLCASRPPGAVRDEKLFFGSGTQLSVL.

The chain uses TRBV28 and TRBJ1-5, with 10 bases lining up with TRBD1. Germline CDR1 is MDHEN and CDR2 is SYDVKM. The CDR3 loop spans 15 amino acids. Trimming cost V 6 bases and J 6 bases; bases outside gene matches: 8. The CDR3 protein is CASRLGTGVGQPQHF. For the CDR3, the DNA is TGTGCCAGCAGACTCGGGACAGGGGTAGGTCAGCCCCAGCATTTT.

This chain uses TRBV27 with TRBJ2-1; 10 bases match TRBD2. The V gene end was trimmed by 1 base and the J gene end by 5 bases; junction bases not matched to a gene: 5. Germline loops: CDR1 MNHEY, CDR2 SMNVEV (reference sequence). This CDR3 is 16 amino acids long. CDR3 coding DNA: TGTGCCAGCAGTTTATTCGGACTAGCGGACAACAATGAGCAGTTCTTC. It specifies CASSLFGLADNNEQFF.

CDR3 in amino acids: CASSPRRRVYGYTF. In DNA form, the CDR3 reads TGTGCCAGCAGCCCCCGGCGGAGGGTCTATGGCTACACCTTC. The chain recombines TRBV6-5 with TRBJ1-2; D is undetermined. V lost 6 bases and J lost 4, with 15 bases in between. CDR1 MNHEY and CDR2 SVGAGI come from the germline V gene. The CDR3 is 14 amino acids.

The chain employs TRBV6-2 or TRBV6-3 and TRBJ2-2, with 10 bases identical to TRBD2. J gave up 2 bases and V 2 bases, and 8 bases lay outside the gene matches. The length of the CDR3 is 18 residues. Germline CDR1 is MNHEY and CDR2 is SVGEGT. The CDR3 coding sequence is TGTGCCAGCAGTTACCCTCTTCGGACTAGCGGTAACACCGGGGAGCTGTTTTTT. Translation gives CASSYPLRTSGNTGELFF.

CDR3 sequence reads: CASSLNPGTNYEQYF. The CDR3, as DNA: TGTGCCAGCAGCTTAAATCCCGGGACTAACTACGAGCAGTACTTC. The rearrangement joins TRBV5-4 to TRBJ2-7, with 7 bases identical to TRBD2. The germline V gene has CDR1 SGHNT and CDR2 YYREEE (reference sequence). This CDR3 contains 15 residues. V gave up 2 bases and J gave up 3 bases; unmatched junction bases: 8.

V usage is TRBV7-2 and J usage is TRBJ1-1; D is possibly TRBD1 (5 bases). The CDR3 spans 16 residues. V was shortened by 5 bases and J by 6 bases, with 22 bases between the two germline ends. Germline CDR1 reads SGHTA; CDR2 reads FQGNSA. This chain's CDR3 is CASSLLGGTSGSEAFF. The DNA for the CDR3 is TGTGCCAGCAGCCTCCTCGGCGGGACCTCGGGCTCTGAAGCTTTCTTT.

V gene TRBV18 combines with J gene TRBJ2-2, with a tentative D call TRBD2 (5 bases). This CDR3 has 15 residues. Between the trimmed V and J ends, which lost 3 bases and 8 bases, there was a span of 16 bases. The V gene's germline CDR1 is KGHSH and CDR2 LQKENI. The CDR3 is CASSPRPPPGGELFF. The CDR3 region has the DNA TGTGCCAGCTCACCGAGGCCTCCTCCGGGGGGGGAGCTGTTTTTT. The full variable domain, completed using reference TRBV18 and TRBJ2-2, is NAGVMQNPRHLVRRRGQEARLRCSPMKGHSHVYWYRQLPEEGLKFMVYLQKENIIDESGMPKERFSAEFPKEGPSILRIQQVVRGDSAAYFCASSPRPPPGGELFFGEGSRLTVL.

The V and J genes are TRBV25-1 and TRBJ1-4; D is unclear. The CDR3 consists of 13 residues. The V and J ends lost 6 bases and 8 bases respectively, with 13 bases between them. The germline CDR1 and CDR2 sequences are MGHDK and SYGVNS. CDR3 protein: CASSDKVGEKLFF. In DNA, the CDR3 is TGTGCCAGCAGCGACAAGGTTGGCGAAAAACTGTTTTTT.

This clone was detected only once. The chain links TRBV20-1 to TRBJ1-1; D unclear. The germline CDR1 and CDR2 sequences are DFQATT and SNEGSKA (reference sequence). Between the trimmed V and J ends, which lost 3 bases and 8 bases, there was a span of 10 bases. The CDR3 sequence is 11 residues long. CDR3 region: CSARLQIEAFF. As DNA, the CDR3 is TGCAGTGCTAGGTTGCAGATCGAAGCTTTCTTT.

The V and J genes are TRBV28 and TRBJ1-3, with D perhaps matching TRBD1 (6 bases). CDR1 and CDR2 from the germline V gene are MDHEN and SYDVKM. CDR3 length equals 15 residues. V dropped 1 base and J dropped 5 bases, with 12 bases sitting between them. The CDR3 loop is CASSLYQGSRNTIYF. CDR3 in DNA: TGTGCCAGCAGTTTATACCAGGGGTCTCGAAACACCATATATTTT.

This chain connects TRBV4-3 to TRBJ2-2, with no clear D. V was shortened by 0 bases and J by 5 bases, with 13 bases between the two germline ends. The germline CDR1 and CDR2 sequences are LGHNA and YSLEER. This CDR3 spans 16 amino acids. In nucleotides, the CDR3 is TGCGCCAGCAGCCAAGAGTGGTTATCAGGAACCGGGGAGCTGTTTTTT. Translating gives CASSQEWLSGTGELFF.

V gene TRBV6-2 or TRBV6-3 combines with J gene TRBJ2-1; D unresolved. Per germline, CDR1 MNHEY and CDR2 SVGEGT. This CDR3 region has 15 residues. The germline V and J ends were trimmed by 5 bases and 8 bases, with 19 bases remaining between them. DNA of the CDR3: TGTGCCAGCAGTCGCGCGGTGGGTATCAGCCATGAGCAGTTCTTC. Amino acid sequence: CASSRAVGISHEQFF.

The chain carries TRBV15 and TRBJ1-5, with 9 bases fitting TRBD1. CDR1 and CDR2 from the germline V gene are LNHNV and YYDKDF (reference sequence). Unmatched junction bases numbered 10, after V lost 4 bases and J lost 6 bases. There are 16 residues in the CDR3. This chain's CDR3 is CATSTKQGAGSQPQHF. The DNA for the CDR3 is TGTGCCACCAGCACAAAACAGGGGGCTGGCAGTCAGCCCCAGCATTTT.

This chain links TRBV12-3 or TRBV12-4 with TRBJ1-1; TRBD1 aligns across 8 bases. J was trimmed by 4 bases and V by 5 bases; bases with no gene match: 3. The CDR3 contains 13 residues. Written as DNA, the CDR3 is TGTGCCAGCAGTCTCGGACAGGGCACTGAAGCTTTCTTT. Amino acids: CASSLGQGTEAFF.

The chain is built from TRBV5-8 and TRBJ1-5, with D possibly being TRBD1 (5 bases). CDR3 length: 16 amino acids. Trimming shortened V by 4 bases and J by 4 bases, and 18 bases separated the two germline ends. The V gene's germline CDR1 is SGHTS and CDR2 YDEGEE. The CDR3 region has the DNA TGTGCCAGCAGCAGCCTCGGCCGGACAAAGAATCAGCCCCAGCATTTT. Amino acids: CASSSLGRTKNQPQHF.

This clone occurred once. The gene calls are TRBV11-3 and TRBJ2-5; tentative D call: TRBD2 (6 bases). The germline V and J ends were trimmed by 2 bases and 2 bases, with 21 bases remaining between them. CDR3 length: 18 residues. CDR1 is SGHNT, CDR2 YENEEA, per germline. The CDR3 nucleotides read TGTGCCAGCAGCTTAAACTCTTATCGATCCGGGACTCAAGAGACCCAGTACTTC. Amino acids: CASSLNSYRSGTQETQYF.

The genes are TRBV15 and TRBJ2-7, with TRBD1 matching over 9 bases. CDR3 length equals 17 residues. Germline V gene sequence: CDR1 LNHNV, CDR2 YYDKDF (reference sequence). Germline trimming cut 0 bases from V and 1 base from J; bases unmatched to any gene: 7. The DNA of the CDR3 is TGTGCCACCAGCAGAGAACTGACAGGGGGAAAATCCTACGAGCAGTACTTC. Residues: CATSRELTGGKSYEQYF.

The rearrangement joins TRBV9 to TRBJ2-2, with 7 bases matching TRBD1. CDR1 and CDR2 (germline): SGDLS, YYNGEE. The V gene end was trimmed by 0 bases and the J gene end by 4 bases; junction bases not matched to a gene: 3. The CDR3 totals 15 residues. CDR3 in DNA: TGTGCCAGCAGCGTAGAACAGGGGTTCACCGGGGAGCTGTTTTTT. Its translation: CASSVEQGFTGELFF.

The CDR3 here is CASSPGQEETQYF. The CDR3 DNA reads TGTGCCAGCAGTCCCGGACAGGAAGAGACCCAGTACTTC. The V and J genes are TRBV28 and TRBJ2-5; 7 bases align to TRBD1. J was trimmed by 3 bases and V by 5 bases; bases with no gene match: 3. CDR1 is MDHEN, CDR2 SYDVKM, per germline. The CDR3 has 13 amino acids.

The count of this clone is one. The chain joins TRBV4-1 to TRBJ2-7; TRBD2 matches at 10 bases. Germline-derived CDR1 and CDR2 are MGHRA and YSYEKL. This CDR3 comprises 16 residues. V gave up 3 bases and J gave up 4 bases; unmatched junction bases: 9. CDR3 DNA: TGCGCCAGCAGCCAGGTTAGCGGGAGGCCGAATTACGAGCAGTACTTC. It yields the protein CASSQVSGRPNYEQYF.